Listed here are 29 T cell receptor beta chains from one sample, sequenced in a study of shared clonotypes between healthy human individuals. Naivety among CD8 cells was defined by CD45RO negativity and positive CCR7 selection, thereby excluding terminally differentiated effector memory CD45RA+ cells. Profiling relied on immunoSEQ multiplex PCR, and the TCRdb table lists in-frame clones only, not all of them. The data hold 2 million to 2.5 million clones, with less than 95% observed a single time. Sequencing was done on a sample of naive CD8+ T cells sorted from blood. The receptors here all came from a man between 18 and 29 years old in good health.

In regard to this clone: The sample holds other DNA sequences that translate to the same CDR3. The chain links TRBV6-5 to TRBJ1-2; no definite D call. Trimming left V 2 bases short and J 4 bases short, with 8 bases between. Germline values: CDR1 MNHEY, CDR2 SVGAGI. The length of the CDR3 is 13 residues. The CDR3 loop reads CASSYTESYGYTF. As DNA, the CDR3 is TGTGCCAGCAGTTACACCGAGAGCTATGGCTACACCTTC.

The chain combines TRBV11-2 with TRBJ2-5; perhaps TRBD2 as D (6 bases). The CDR3 covers 16 residues. Per germline, CDR1 SGHAT and CDR2 FQNNGV. The V and J ends lost 2 bases and 1 base respectively, with 14 bases between them. The CDR3 reads CASSLIVEGLQETQYF. CDR3 bases: TGTGCCAGCAGCTTAATTGTGGAGGGGCTCCAAGAGACCCAGTACTTC.

V is TRBV25-1 and J is TRBJ1-1; possibly TRBD1 for D (5 bases). This CDR3 comprises 12 residues. Germline assignment: CDR1 MGHDK and CDR2 SYGVNS. The ends were cut back, 8 bases at V and 3 bases at J, with 10 bases in the middle. The CDR3 protein is CASRDRYTEAFF. CDR3 in DNA: TGTGCCAGCCGGGACCGTTACACTGAAGCTTTCTTT.

The chain uses TRBV28 and TRBJ2-7; D remains ambiguous. The CDR3 loop spans 14 amino acids. V lost 6 bases and J 3 bases, leaving 15 bases between the germline ends. The germline V gene encodes CDR1 MDHEN and CDR2 SYDVKM. The CDR3 region has the DNA TGTGCCAGCAGCGCCTTAGGGCATCACTACGAGCAGTACTTC. Its translation: CASSALGHHYEQYF.

This sequence joins TRBV6-1 and TRBJ2-3; the D is unclear. Germline V gives CDR1 MNHNS, CDR2 SASEGT. With 2 bases removed from V and 0 bases from J, the gap between germline ends came to 12 bases. CDR3 size: 16 residues. DNA of the CDR3: TGTGCCAGCAGTGAATGGGGAATGGGTAGCACAGATACGCAGTATTTT. Translation gives CASSEWGMGSTDTQYF.

The chain combines TRBV5-8 with TRBJ2-2; the D is unclear. Germline V gives CDR1 SGHTS, CDR2 YDEGEE. The V and J ends lost 5 bases and 5 bases respectively, with 10 bases between them. The CDR3 has 13 residues. The CDR3 reads CASSLTWTGELFF. As DNA, the CDR3 is TGTGCCAGCAGTCTCACATGGACCGGGGAGCTGTTTTTT. Combining the CDR3 with reference TRBV5-8 and TRBJ2-2 gives the whole variable domain EAGVTQSPTHLIKTRGQQATLRCSPISGHTSVYWYQQALGLGLQFLLWYDEGEERNRGNFPPRFSGRQFPNYSSELNVNALELEDSALYLCASSLTWTGELFFGEGSRLTVL.

This chain links TRBV7-2 with TRBJ2-4; D is perhaps TRBD2 (6 bases). The CDR3 sequence is 15 residues long. Trimming took off 3 bases at V and 10 bases at J, with 19 bases between the two ends. Germline CDR1 reads SGHTA; CDR2 reads FQGNSA. The CDR3 protein is CASSFKPGPRGIQYF. In nucleotides, the CDR3 is TGTGCCAGCAGCTTTAAACCGGGACCGCGGGGAATTCAGTACTTC. The whole variable domain, filled in from reference TRBV7-2 and TRBJ2-4, reads GAGVSQSPSNKVTEKGKDVELRCDPISGHTALYWYRQSLGQGLEFLIYFQGNSAPDKSGLPSDRFSAERTGGSVSTLTIQRTQQEDSAVYLCASSFKPGPRGIQYFGAGTRLSVL.

This clone was recorded once. The genes are TRBV27 and TRBJ2-7; the match to TRBD1 covers 7 bases. The CDR3 loop spans 13 amino acids. Per the germline V gene, CDR1 is MNHEY and CDR2 is SMNVEV (reference sequence). The trim removed 3 bases at V and 3 bases at J, leaving 2 bases unmatched. As DNA, the CDR3 is TGTGCCAGCAGTTTCGACAGGGACTACGAGCAGTACTTC. It yields the protein CASSFDRDYEQYF.

Note on this clone: The identical CDR3 is also encoded by other nucleotide sequences in the sample. The V gene is TRBV5-4, the J gene TRBJ2-1; the D is unclear. The germline V gene has CDR1 SGHNT and CDR2 YYREEE (reference sequence). Trimming shortened V by 1 base and J by 4 bases, and 9 bases separated the two germline ends. The CDR3 extends over 14 amino acids. The CDR3 loop reads CASSLSGSYNEQFF. CDR3 DNA sequence: TGTGCCAGCAGCTTGTCTGGCTCGTACAATGAGCAGTTCTTC.

The V call is TRBV28, the J call TRBJ2-7; D possibly uses TRBD1 or TRBD2 (5 bases each). V gave up 6 bases and J gave up 2 bases, with 17 bases separating them. This CDR3 region has 15 residues. Germline V lookup: CDR1 MDHEN, CDR2 SYDVKM. CDR3 amino acids: CASRFRDGTPYEQYF. CDR3 coding DNA: TGTGCCAGCAGATTCAGGGACGGGACCCCCTACGAGCAGTACTTC.

The chain recombines TRBV27 with TRBJ1-5, with TRBD1 identical over 7 bases. Looked up from germline, CDR1 is MNHEY and CDR2 is SMNVEV (reference sequence). The CDR3 is made up of 14 amino acids. J lost 0 bases, V lost 8 bases, and 4 bases had no gene match. The CDR3 sequence: CASGQVYSNQPQHF. CDR3 sequence (DNA): TGTGCCAGCGGACAGGTCTATAGCAATCAGCCCCAGCATTTT.

The chain is built from TRBV5-4 and TRBJ2-7; D gene ambiguous. V dropped 1 base and J dropped 5 bases, with 7 bases sitting between them. Per the germline V gene, CDR1 is SGHNT and CDR2 is YYREEE (reference sequence). This CDR3 has 12 residues. CDR3 sequence: CASSLWANEQYF. The DNA of the CDR3 is TGTGCCAGCAGCTTGTGGGCCAACGAGCAGTACTTC. The whole variable domain, filled in from reference TRBV5-4 and TRBJ2-7, reads ETGVTQSPTHLIKTRGQQVTLRCSSQSGHNTVSWYQQALGQGPQFIFQYYREEENGRGNFPPRFSGLQFPNYSSELNVNALELDDSALYLCASSLWANEQYFGPGTRLTVT.

V is TRBV9 and J is TRBJ2-7; D might be TRBD2 (6 bases). The CDR3 extends over 16 amino acids. The germline V and J ends were trimmed by 3 bases and 6 bases, with 22 bases remaining between them. Germline CDR1 SGDLS, CDR2 YYNGEE. In nucleotides, the CDR3 is TGTGCCAGCAGCGATACGGGGCCCCAAGGGCGGGGCGAGCAGTACTTC. This sequence encodes CASSDTGPQGRGEQYF.

The chain joins TRBV28 to TRBJ2-7; D possibly uses TRBD1 or TRBD2 (6 bases each). Germline loops: CDR1 MDHEN, CDR2 SYDVKM. The germline V and J ends were trimmed by 3 bases and 2 bases, with 11 bases remaining between them. This CDR3 spans 14 amino acids. The CDR3 region has the DNA TGTGCCAGCAGTTTTCCGGGGGCGCCCTACGAGCAGTACTTC. Translating it yields CASSFPGAPYEQYF. Full variable domain (outside the CDR3, taken from reference TRBV28 and TRBJ2-7): DVKVTQSSRYLVKRTGEKVFLECVQDMDHENMFWYRQDPGLGLRLIYFSYDVKMKEKGDIPEGYSVSREKKERFSLILESASTNQTSMYLCASSFPGAPYEQYFGPGTRLTVT.

The chain carries TRBV5-6 and TRBJ1-1; D remains unclear. V lost 2 bases and J 3 bases, leaving 5 bases between the germline ends. The CDR3 is 12 amino acids. The germline V gene has CDR1 SGHDT and CDR2 YYEEEE. The CDR3 loop is CASSLLDTEAFF. Here the CDR3 DNA reads TGTGCCAGCAGCTTACTAGACACTGAAGCTTTCTTT.

V gene TRBV7-2 combines with J gene TRBJ2-7; possibly TRBD2 for D (6 bases). This CDR3 has 15 amino acids. V lost 5 bases and J lost 3, with 17 bases in between. Per the germline V gene, CDR1 is SGHTA and CDR2 is FQGNSA. The CDR3: CASSPVGGANYEQYF. CDR3 sequence (DNA): TGTGCCAGCAGCCCAGTAGGCGGGGCCAACTACGAGCAGTACTTC.

With regard to this clone: Distinct nucleotide sequences in the sample also encode this CDR3. This rearrangement joins TRBV4-1 to TRBJ1-1; D gene ambiguous. There are 12 residues in the CDR3. Between the trimmed V and J ends, which lost 0 bases and 5 bases, there was a span of 4 bases. Germline V CDR1 and CDR2: MGHRA, YSYEKL. The CDR3 region is CASSQDGTEAFF. The CDR3 nucleotides are TGCGCCAGCAGCCAAGATGGTACTGAAGCTTTCTTT.

Notes on this clone: In the same sample, other DNA sequences code for this CDR3. CDR3 sequence (DNA): TGTGCCAGCAGTTATGGGCAGACTTACGAGCAGTACTTC. This encodes CASSYGQTYEQYF. The chain couples TRBV6-6 to TRBJ2-7, with D hard to call. V lost 3 bases and J 4 bases, leaving 10 bases between the germline ends. The CDR3 runs 13 residues. The germline gives CDR1 MNHNY, CDR2 SVGAGI (reference sequence).

As regards this clone: Other DNA sequences in the same sample also yield this CDR3. The chain joins TRBV11-2 to TRBJ2-7; D unclear. Germline V CDR1 and CDR2: SGHAT, FQNNGV. CDR3 length: 13 amino acids. Between the trimmed V and J ends, which lost 1 base and 3 bases, there was a span of 7 bases. CDR3 nucleotides: TGTGCCAGCAGCTTAGCCGGTAACTACGAGCAGTACTTC. It translates to CASSLAGNYEQYF.

The rearrangement joins TRBV5-1 to TRBJ1-4; tentatively, D is TRBD1 (5 bases). With 7 bases removed from V and 0 bases from J, the gap between germline ends came to 16 bases. The CDR3 has 16 residues. Germline V gene sequence: CDR1 SGHRS, CDR2 YFSETQ. In DNA form, the CDR3 reads TGCGCCAGCCATACAGGCGATTTTGCAACTAATGAAAAACTGTTTTTT. Translated, it gives CASHTGDFATNEKLFF.

This chain joins TRBV15 and TRBJ1-1; TRBD1 agrees at 10 bases. CDR1 and CDR2 from the germline V gene are LNHNV and YYDKDF (reference sequence). The CDR3 spans 15 residues. The V segment lost 5 bases and the J segment 5 bases; nucleotides outside the gene matches: 8. The CDR3 nucleotides are TGTGCCACCAGCTATAGACAGGGGGCGAGGACTGAAGCTTTCTTT. This encodes CATSYRQGARTEAFF.

The V gene is TRBV19, the J gene TRBJ2-1; 13 positions agree with TRBD2. Germline trimming cut 6 bases from V and 2 bases from J; bases unmatched to any gene: 10. CDR3 length equals 18 residues. In germline, CDR1 is LNHDA, CDR2 SQIVND (reference sequence). Here the CDR3 DNA reads TGTGCCAGTAGGCAGTCTATCGGGACTAGCGGGACCTACAATGAGCAGTTCTTC. This translates into CASRQSIGTSGTYNEQFF.

This clone was counted between two and nine times. The chain combines TRBV28 with TRBJ1-6, with a possible D match to TRBD1 (5 bases). Trimming shortened V by 5 bases and J by 7 bases, and 15 bases separated the two germline ends. Germline V gene sequence: CDR1 MDHEN, CDR2 SYDVKM. The CDR3 is made up of 15 amino acids. The CDR3 protein is CASSPPSEGNSPLHF. DNA for the CDR3: TGTGCCAGCAGTCCGCCCTCGGAGGGGAATTCACCCCTCCACTTT.

This clone was observed once. Additional DNA sequences in this sample encode the identical CDR3. The J gene is TRBJ2-7, the V gene TRBV4-3; 9 bases agree with TRBD2. V was clipped by 1 base and J by 2 bases; unmatched bases: 3. The germline V gene encodes CDR1 LGHNA and CDR2 YSLEER. The CDR3 length is 15 residues. CDR3 bases: TGCGCCAGCAGCCAAGGACTAGCGGAAGCCTACGAGCAGTACTTC. It codes for CASSQGLAEAYEQYF.

The chain links TRBV9 to TRBJ2-3; 9 bases align to TRBD1. The CDR3 is made up of 15 amino acids. V lost 0 bases, J lost 7 bases, and 6 bases stayed unmatched. Germline values: CDR1 SGDLS, CDR2 YYNGEE. In DNA, the CDR3 is TGTGCCAGCAGCGTAGTAACAGGGGGCGTAAATACGCAGTATTTT. Its protein is CASSVVTGGVNTQYF.

CDR3 sequence reads: CASSPRQGSLTDEKLFF. The CDR3 nucleotides are TGTGCCAGCAGCCCCCGACAGGGTTCTTTAACGGATGAAAAACTGTTTTTT. The V and J genes are TRBV7-9 and TRBJ1-4, with TRBD1 matching over 7 bases. From germline, CDR1 is SEHNR and CDR2 FQNEAQ (reference sequence). V lost 5 bases, J lost 6 bases, and 15 bases stayed unmatched. The CDR3 loop spans 17 amino acids.

This clone was seen only once. The chain employs TRBV30 and TRBJ2-1; 7 bases align to TRBD1. Germline trimming cut 3 bases from V and 4 bases from J; bases unmatched to any gene: 12. Germline CDR1 GTSNPN, CDR2 SVGIG (reference sequence). This CDR3 contains 16 residues. The CDR3: CAWSPRTGTAYNEQFF. The CDR3 DNA is TGTGCCTGGAGCCCAAGAACCGGGACAGCGTACAATGAGCAGTTCTTC.

This clone has just one count. This sequence joins TRBV6-5 and TRBJ2-5; TRBD1 is a possible D gene (5 bases). Trimming cost V 4 bases and J 2 bases, with 11 bases left between them. CDR1 is MNHEY, CDR2 SVGAGI, per germline. CDR3 length equals 14 residues. CDR3 in amino acids: CASSSMTEQETQYF. In DNA, the CDR3 is TGTGCCAGCAGTTCCATGACAGAGCAAGAGACCCAGTACTTC.

The chain has TRBV11-2 and TRBJ2-3; no definite D call. The CDR3 is made up of 12 amino acids. V lost 7 bases to trimming and J lost 4 bases, with 9 bases between them. Germline CDR1 and CDR2: SGHAT and FQNNGV. This chain's CDR3 is CASNYGADTQYF. The CDR3 DNA sequence: TGTGCCAGCAACTATGGGGCAGATACGCAGTATTTT.